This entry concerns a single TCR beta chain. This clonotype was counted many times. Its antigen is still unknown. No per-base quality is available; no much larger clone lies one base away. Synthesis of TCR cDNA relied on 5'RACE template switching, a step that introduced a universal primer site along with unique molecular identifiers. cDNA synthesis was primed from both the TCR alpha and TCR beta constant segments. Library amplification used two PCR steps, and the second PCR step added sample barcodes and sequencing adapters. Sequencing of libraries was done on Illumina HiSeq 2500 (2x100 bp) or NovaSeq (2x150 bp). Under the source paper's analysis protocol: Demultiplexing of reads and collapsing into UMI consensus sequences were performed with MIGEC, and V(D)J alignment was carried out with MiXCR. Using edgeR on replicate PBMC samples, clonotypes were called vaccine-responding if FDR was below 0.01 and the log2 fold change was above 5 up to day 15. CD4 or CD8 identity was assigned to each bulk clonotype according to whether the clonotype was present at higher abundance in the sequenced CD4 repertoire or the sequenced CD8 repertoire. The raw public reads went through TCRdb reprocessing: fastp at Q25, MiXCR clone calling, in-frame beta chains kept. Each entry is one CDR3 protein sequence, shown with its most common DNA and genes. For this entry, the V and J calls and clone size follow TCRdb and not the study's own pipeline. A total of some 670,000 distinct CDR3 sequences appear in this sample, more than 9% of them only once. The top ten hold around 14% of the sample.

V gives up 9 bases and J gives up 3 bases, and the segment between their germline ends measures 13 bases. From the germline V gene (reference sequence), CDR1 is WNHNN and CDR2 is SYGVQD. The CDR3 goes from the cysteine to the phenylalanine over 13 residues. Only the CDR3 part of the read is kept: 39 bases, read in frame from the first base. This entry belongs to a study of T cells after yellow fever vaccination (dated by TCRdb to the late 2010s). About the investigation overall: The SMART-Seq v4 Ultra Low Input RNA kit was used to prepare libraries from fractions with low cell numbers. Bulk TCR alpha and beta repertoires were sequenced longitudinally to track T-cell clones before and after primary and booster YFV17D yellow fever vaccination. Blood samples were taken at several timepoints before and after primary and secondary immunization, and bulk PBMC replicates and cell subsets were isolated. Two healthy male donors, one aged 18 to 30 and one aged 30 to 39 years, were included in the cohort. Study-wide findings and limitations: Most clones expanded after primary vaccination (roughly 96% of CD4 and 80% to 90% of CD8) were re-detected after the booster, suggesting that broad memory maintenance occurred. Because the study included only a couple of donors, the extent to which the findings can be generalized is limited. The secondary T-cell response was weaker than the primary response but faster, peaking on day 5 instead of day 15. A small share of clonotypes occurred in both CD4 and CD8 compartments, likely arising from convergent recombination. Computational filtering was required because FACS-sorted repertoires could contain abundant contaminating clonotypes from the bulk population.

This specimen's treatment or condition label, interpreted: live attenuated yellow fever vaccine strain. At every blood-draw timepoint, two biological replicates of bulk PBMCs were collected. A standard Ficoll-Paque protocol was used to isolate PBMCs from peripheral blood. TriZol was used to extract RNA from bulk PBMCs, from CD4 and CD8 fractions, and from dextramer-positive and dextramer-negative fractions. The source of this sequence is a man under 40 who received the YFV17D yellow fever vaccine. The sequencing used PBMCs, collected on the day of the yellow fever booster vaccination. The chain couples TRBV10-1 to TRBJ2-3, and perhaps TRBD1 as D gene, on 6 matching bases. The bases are TGCGCCAGTGGATTTCAGGGGACAGATACGCAGTATTTT. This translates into CASGFQGTDTQYF.